These 6 T cell receptor beta chains were sequenced from one sample in a study of T cells in Graves' hyperthyroidism and ophthalmopathy. RNA transcripts were the template for amplifying TCR beta CDR3 regions. Researchers ran a first-round RT-PCR on the TCR CDR3 using the HTBI primer set. TCRdb processed the multiplex PCR reads anew with MiXCR; each CDR3 protein has one entry. The sample consists of about 740,000 distinct CDR3 sequences, approximately 14% of them appearing once. The sequencing input was blood. Receptors originate from a woman under 30 with Graves' hyperthyroidism.

A few counts support this clonotype. A single base separates this from a much larger clone, so it may be a read error. The chain links TRBV18 to TRBJ2-7; D possibly corresponds to TRBD1 (5 bases). Germline V gene sequence: CDR1 KGHSH, CDR2 LQKENI. This CDR3 spans 13 amino acids. The CDR3 nucleotides are TGTGCCTGCTCACCGAGACAGAGCTACGAGCAGTACTTC. This encodes CACSPRQSYEQYF.

This clonotype appeared a few times. This CDR3 is CASLVTGGELFF. The CDR3 DNA reads as TGTGCCAGCCTAGTGACAGGCGGGGAGCTGTTTTTT. This chain connects TRBV7-9 to TRBJ2-2; D might be TRBD1 (6 bases). Between the trimmed V and J ends, which lost 8 bases and 7 bases, there was a span of 11 bases. Germline CDR1 reads SEHNR; CDR2 reads FQNEAQ (reference sequence). CDR3 size: 12 residues.

In its sample, this clonotype was seen a few times. The chain combines TRBV9 with TRBJ2-3; 8 bases are shared with TRBD1. CDR3 size: 16 residues. V gave up 4 bases and J gave up 5 bases; unmatched junction bases: 12. The germline V gene encodes CDR1 SGDLS and CDR2 YYNGEE. The CDR3 DNA reads TGTGCCAGCAGCATCTTGACAGGGGCGGGAAAAGATACGCAGTATTTT. Its protein is CASSILTGAGKDTQYF.

This clonotype came up many times. The CDR3 DNA is TGCAGCGTGGCCCCGGGACAGGGATATGGCTACACCTTC. This gives the protein CSVAPGQGYGYTF. The chain has TRBV29-1 and TRBJ1-2; 9 positions agree with TRBD1. The CDR3 consists of 13 residues. The ends lost 6 bases at V and 5 bases at J; junction bases unmatched: 7. The germline V gene has CDR1 SQVTM and CDR2 ANQGSEA.

The sample holds a few counts of this clonotype. V usage is TRBV7-9 and J usage is TRBJ1-4, with 8 bases matching TRBD1. With V trimmed by 2 bases and J by 4 bases, 9 bases remained unmatched. Germline V gives CDR1 SEHNR, CDR2 FQNEAQ (reference sequence). The CDR3 has 17 residues. For the CDR3, the DNA is TGTGCCAGCAGCTTAATAATCGGGACAGGCGTTAATGAAAAACTGTTTTTT. This encodes CASSLIIGTGVNEKLFF.

This clonotype has at least ten counts. J is TRBJ2-4 and V is TRBV29-1; no reliable D call. The CDR3 extends over 15 amino acids. Germline values: CDR1 SQVTM, CDR2 ANQGSEA. Trimming stripped 2 bases from V and 8 bases from J, with 19 bases between. For the CDR3, the DNA is TGCAGCGTTGAAAGGCTAGTTGGGCTCAAGGACATTCAGTACTTC. Amino acid sequence: CSVERLVGLKDIQYF.